The rows below give T cell receptor beta chains drawn from one sample of a study of blood T cell repertoires in COVID-19. TCRdb keeps only in-frame clones here, not all; method: immunoSEQ multiplex PCR. The sample lists roughly 250,000 clones; about 88% were seen once. The specimen sequenced was peripheral blood. These receptors all come from a man aged 55 to 70 who had recovered from COVID-19. Each CDR3 is given with its conserved first and last residue. D genes are given only for firm matches. Size is omitted from some rows. Given values are once, few, many or a class for expanded clones.

>few|TRBV28|TRBJ1-1|-
TGTGCCAGCAGTTTATTGAGGTCGGAAGCTTTCTTT
CASSLLRSEAFF
>-|TRBV2|TRBJ1-1|TRBD1
TGTGCCAGCAGGGCGACAGGGGAGAGCACTGAAGCTTTCTTT
CASRATGESTEAFF
>-|TRBV9|TRBJ2-3|TRBD1
TGTGCCAGCAGCGTACGGACCTCCGGGACAGGGGGAGGCACAGATACGCAGTATTTT
CASSVRTSGTGGGTDTQYF
>-|TRBV3-1/TRBV3-2|TRBJ1-2|TRBD1
TGTGCCAGCAGCCAATACGGACAGGCCGGCAACTATGGCTACACCTTC
CASSQYGQAGNYGYTF
>few|TRBV30|TRBJ1-1|TRBD1
TGTGCCTGGAAGGACAGGGCGAACACTGAAGCTTTCTTT
CAWKDRANTEAFF
>-|TRBV5-5|TRBJ1-2|-
TGTGCCAGCAGCTTCCGGGACATAACCTCTAACTATGGCTACACCTTC
CASSFRDITSNYGYTF
>-|TRBV7-9|TRBJ1-2|-
TGTGCCAGCAGCCCAGACCGGGATGGGGATGGCTACACCTTC
CASSPDRDGDGYTF
>-|TRBV18|TRBJ1-1|-
TGTGCCAGCTCACCTCGGACAGATGAAGCTTTCTTT
CASSPRTDEAFF
>-|TRBV7-8|TRBJ2-3|-
TGTGCTACTGCCCCCCTCAGGTCCAAAACAGATACGCAGTATTTT
CATAPLRSKTDTQYF
>-|TRBV4-1|TRBJ1-1|TRBD1
TGCGCCAGCAGCCAAGCAGACAGGGATGGCACTGAAGCTTTCTTT
CASSQADRDGTEAFF
>-|TRBV19|TRBJ2-7|-
TGTGCCAGTAGTAGGGGCGCTAACAGCCCCTACGAGCAGTACTTC
CASSRGANSPYEQYF
>once|TRBV11-2|TRBJ2-7|TRBD2
TGTGCCAGCAGCTTACCGAGCGGGGACGAGCAGTACTTC
CASSLPSGDEQYF
>-|TRBV15|TRBJ2-1|-
TGTGCCACCAGCAGAGTGGAAAGCGATGAGCAGTTCTTC
CATSRVESDEQFF
>-|TRBV19|TRBJ2-2|TRBD2
TGTGCCAGTAGTATTCGGAGCGGGGCCAACACCGGGGAGCTGTTTTTT
CASSIRSGANTGELFF
>-|TRBV24-1|TRBJ2-7|TRBD1
TGTGCCACCAGTGACGCCTCCGGGACAGTCTACGAGCAGTACTTC
CATSDASGTVYEQYF
>-|TRBV29-1|TRBJ2-7|-
TGCAGCGTGGCCGAGAGGGGGGGGCTCAGGAGCGACAGCTCCTACGAGCAGTACTTC
CSVAERGGLRSDSSYEQYF
>-|TRBV24-1|TRBJ1-5|-
TGTGCCACCAGTAAGGGGCAGGGGAGCAATCAGCCCCAGCATTTT
CATSKGQGSNQPQHF
>-|TRBV10-2|TRBJ2-3|TRBD2
TGCGCCAGCAGTGAGTCGGTAGCGGGGGGTGCTGATACGCAGTATTTT
CASSESVAGGADTQYF
>once|TRBV27|TRBJ1-6|-
-
CASSFGPGGHLHF
>-|TRBV10-2|TRBJ2-1|TRBD2
TGCGCCAGCAGAATAGCGGGGGGGCCTTACAATGAGCAGTTCTTC
CASRIAGGPYNEQFF
>-|TRBV7-6|TRBJ1-4|-
TGTGCCAGCAGCTTAACGCCTCCGGGGGGCCTTAACTCCGGGGCAACTAATGAAAAACTGTTTTTT
CASSLTPPGGLNSGATNEKLFF
>-|TRBV19|TRBJ2-1|-
TGTGCCAGTAGTATAGGGGGGACTGTGCAGTTCTTC
CASSIGGTVQFF
>-|TRBV20-1|TRBJ2-7|-
TGCAGTGCCACAGACGACGAGCAGTACTTC
CSATDDEQYF
>once|TRBV14|TRBJ1-3|TRBD1
TGTGCCAGCAGCCTCCGGGACAGAGGAAACACCATATATTTT
CASSLRDRGNTIYF
>-|TRBV28|TRBJ1-4|-
TGTGCCAGCAGTCGACTAACGGGACAAGGGGAAAAACTGTTTTTT
CASSRLTGQGEKLFF
>-|TRBV5-6|TRBJ1-1|TRBD1
TGTGCCAGCAGCTTGGAGGCACGCTGGACAGGGGTTACTGAAGCTTTCTTT
CASSLEARWTGVTEAFF
>once|TRBV19|TRBJ2-4|TRBD1
TGTGCCAGTAGTATCAAAACTAGGGGACAGGGGGCTGTAGGGGCCAAAAACATTCAGTACTTC
CASSIKTRGQGAVGAKNIQYF
>few|TRBV7-3|TRBJ1-6|-
TGTGCCAGCTCGGAATTTGGGGGGAATTCACCCCTCCACTTT
CASSEFGGNSPLHF
>-|TRBV3-1/TRBV3-2|TRBJ2-3|TRBD1
TGTGCCAGCAGCCGAACCCGGGACAGCACGCAGTATTTT
CASSRTRDSTQYF
>-|TRBV21-1|TRBJ1-4|-
TGTGCCAGCAGCAAAACGGACAGGGTCGGTGAAAAACTGTTTTTT
CASSKTDRVGEKLFF
>-|TRBV7-6|TRBJ1-5|-
TGTGCCAGCAGCTTAGCACAATATCAGCCCCAGCATTTT
CASSLAQYQPQHF
>-|TRBV5-1|TRBJ1-2|TRBD1
TGCGCCAGCAGCTTGGGGAGAGGGGGCTCGGACGGCTACACCTTC
CASSLGRGGSDGYTF
>-|TRBV27|TRBJ2-2|TRBD1
TGTGCCAGCAGTTTAAGACAGGGGGGGACCGGGGAGCTGTTTTTT
CASSLRQGGTGELFF
>-|TRBV10-3|TRBJ2-3|TRBD2
TGTGCCATCAGCAATGTGGGGGGGGTCAATACGCAGTATTTT
CAISNVGGVNTQYF
>-|TRBV7-9|TRBJ1-4|-
TGTGCCAGCAGCTTCTCGGTGGATGAAAAACTGTTTTTT
CASSFSVDEKLFF
>-|TRBV9|TRBJ1-2|-
TGTGCCAGCAGACCGGGACTCCTAAGCGACTATGGCTACACCTTC
CASRPGLLSDYGYTF
>-|TRBV3-1/TRBV3-2|TRBJ2-2|-
TGTGCCAGCAGCCCGTACCACGGGATGAACACCGGGGAGCTGTTTTTT
CASSPYHGMNTGELFF
>-|TRBV19|TRBJ2-6|-
TGTGCCAGTAGTATGCGTCAGGGAATCTCTGGGGCCAACGTCCTGACTTTC
CASSMRQGISGANVLTF
>-|TRBV5-1|TRBJ1-1|TRBD1
TGCGCCAGCAGCTTGGCCCTGGGACAGAGCACTGAAGCTTTCTTT
CASSLALGQSTEAFF
>-|TRBV27|TRBJ2-7|TRBD2
TGTGCCAGCAGTCCAGGACTAGTCGGCCCCGCGGAGCAGTACTTC
CASSPGLVGPAEQYF
>-|TRBV19|TRBJ1-2|-
TGTGCCAGTACCTCCCCGACATACAGAGCTAACTATGGCTACACCTTC
CASTSPTYRANYGYTF
>-|TRBV3-1/TRBV3-2|TRBJ2-1|TRBD2
TGTGCCAGCAGCCAAGATGGGGGTAGCGGGGGGCTCAGCTCCTACAATGAGCAGTTCTTC
CASSQDGGSGGLSSYNEQFF
>-|TRBV12-5|TRBJ1-5|TRBD1
TGTGCTAGTGGTATCGGACAGGGAAGAGATCAGCCCCAGCATTTT
CASGIGQGRDQPQHF
>-|TRBV10-3|TRBJ2-3|TRBD2
TGTGCCATCAGTGAGGCGGGGGGGACCCCAGATACGCAGTATTTT
CAISEAGGTPDTQYF
>-|TRBV4-1|TRBJ2-7|-
TGCGCCAGCAGCCAAACCAGGGGTAGTGCCTACGAGCAGTACTTC
CASSQTRGSAYEQYF
>-|TRBV5-6|TRBJ2-1|-
TGTGCCAGCAGCTTGGCGCCGAGCTCCTACAATGAGCAGTTCTTC
CASSLAPSSYNEQFF
>-|TRBV9|TRBJ1-2|-
TGTGCCAGCAGCGAGGGGTTACGGTCGGGCTACACCTTC
CASSEGLRSGYTF
>-|TRBV27|TRBJ2-3|TRBD2
TGTGCCAGCAGCGGGACTAGCGGGGGCCGAACAGATACGCAGTATTTT
CASSGTSGGRTDTQYF